This is a list of T cell receptor beta chains from one sample in a study of blood T cell repertoires in COVID-19. Method: immunoSEQ multiplex PCR; TCRdb's copy keeps in-frame clones and lacks some. The sample includes around 150,000 clones, approximately 80% of them seen just once. The specimen was peripheral blood. The receptors come from a man in his sixties who had recovered from COVID-19. CDR3s include the opening cysteine and the closing phenylalanine or tryptophan. The D gene is left open where the match is weak. Some rows have no size entry. The others give once, few or many, or a class for an expanded clone.

TGTGCCAGCAGCTTAGGACAGTTTACCAATCAGCCCCAGCATTTT CASSLGQFTNQPQHF TRBJ1-5 TRBV7-2 NA once
TGTGCCAGCGCGAGTGGAGGTCGAACCTCCCTCCACTTT CASASGGRTSLHF TRBJ1-6 TRBV9 NA few
TGTGCCAGCAGTTCAGACAGAAATCAGCCCCAGCATTTT CASSSDRNQPQHF TRBJ1-5 TRBV6-6 NA NA
TGTGCCAGCAGCTTAGTCAGGGGGTTTACTGAAGCTTTCTTT CASSLVRGFTEAFF TRBJ1-1 TRBV7-9 TRBD1 NA
TGTGCCAGCAGTTACTTGGAGGGGGGGCTAGGGGAGACCCAGTACTTC CASSYLEGGLGETQYF TRBJ2-5 TRBV28 NA once
TGTGCCAGCAACAAAGGGGGGACAGGGGGCTTTGGGCAGTATTTT CASNKGGTGGFGQYF TRBJ2-3 TRBV6-5 TRBD1 NA
TGCGCCAGCAGCCAAGATAGGCTAGGGGTGGAGACCCAGTACTTC CASSQDRLGVETQYF TRBJ2-5 TRBV4-3 NA NA
TGTGCCTGGACGGTGAGCTCCTATAATTCACCCCTCCACTTT CAWTVSSYNSPLHF TRBJ1-6 TRBV30 NA NA
TGTGCCAGCAAACAGCGCAATCAGCCCCAGCATTTT CASKQRNQPQHF TRBJ1-5 TRBV28 NA NA
TGTGCCAGCAGCCAAAACTGGGGAGAAGAGACCCAGTACTTC CASSQNWGEETQYF TRBJ2-5 TRBV3-1/TRBV3-2 NA NA
TGTGCCAGTAGTACAGGGACTAGCGGGGGCTACAATGAGCAGTTCTTC CASSTGTSGGYNEQFF TRBJ2-1 TRBV19 TRBD2 NA
TGTGCCAGCAGCCCCCGGGGACAGGGAGGGGAGCTGTTTTTT CASSPRGQGGELFF TRBJ2-2 TRBV7-9 TRBD1 NA
TGTGCCAGCAGCTTAGTGTCCCTTTTTCGACACGGAGAGACCCAGTACTTC CASSLVSLFRHGETQYF TRBJ2-5 TRBV7-9 NA few
TGCAGCGTCCTCGGTAACGAAAAACTGTTTTTT CSVLGNEKLFF TRBJ1-4 TRBV29-1 NA NA
TGTGCCAGCACGGCACAGAGGAACACCGGGGAGCTGTTTTTT CASTAQRNTGELFF TRBJ2-2 TRBV28 NA NA
TGTGCCAGCAGTGGAGACAGGATGATGTCTGGGGCCAACGTCCTGACTTTC CASSGDRMMSGANVLTF TRBJ2-6 TRBV2 NA few
TGTGCCAGCTCGATACTAGCGGGAGGGCCGAATGAGCAGTTCTTC CASSILAGGPNEQFF TRBJ2-1 TRBV18 TRBD2 NA
TGTGCCAGCAGCTCACAGGAGGGACTAGGGACCGGGGAGCTGTTTTTT CASSSQEGLGTGELFF TRBJ2-2 TRBV7-9 TRBD2 once
TGTGCCAGCAGCTTAGGCAGGTCCGGGACAGATGAAGCTTTCTTT CASSLGRSGTDEAFF TRBJ1-1 TRBV7-9 TRBD1 NA
TGTGCCAGCAGCAAAAATCGACTGGTTAGCTCCTACGAGCAGTACTTC CASSKNRLVSSYEQYF TRBJ2-7 TRBV21-1 NA NA